One and the same sample provided the 29 T cell receptor beta chains below, sequenced in a study of CD8+CD57+ T cells in acquired aplastic anemia. Genomic DNA templated the TCR beta VDJ and CDR3 profiling. One entry per CDR3 protein, called by TCRdb with MiXCR from the reads. The sample lists some 47,000 distinct CDR3 sequences, 70% to 80% occurring once. Sequencing was performed on sorted CD4+, CD8+, or CD8+CD57+ T cells (not recorded which) from PBMCs. Source of these receptors: a human donor in good health, serving as a control.

The V gene is TRBV29-1, the J gene TRBJ2-5, with D perhaps matching TRBD1 or TRBD2 (5 bases each). Per the germline V gene, CDR1 is SQVTM and CDR2 is ANQGSEA. The CDR3 extends over 12 amino acids. V gave up 2 bases and J gave up 5 bases, with 9 bases separating them. The CDR3 spells CSVERGAETQYF. CDR3 in DNA: TGCAGCGTTGAAAGAGGGGCCGAGACCCAGTACTTC. The full variable domain, completed using reference TRBV29-1 and TRBJ2-5, is SAVISQKPSRDICQRGTSLTIQCQVDSQVTMMFWYRQQPGQSLTLIATANQGSEATYESGFVIDKFPISRPNLTFSTLTVSNMSPEDSSIYLCSVERGAETQYFGPGTRLLVL.

The chain carries TRBV25-1 and TRBJ2-7, with 9 positions matching TRBD1. The germline V gene encodes CDR1 MGHDK and CDR2 SYGVNS. The CDR3 length is 14 residues. After removal of 6 bases from V and 6 bases from J, the junction contained 9 bases not matched to a gene. The CDR3 reads CASSLGQGVGEQYF. Written as DNA, the CDR3 is TGTGCCAGCAGCTTGGGACAGGGTGTCGGCGAGCAGTACTTC.

This rearrangement joins TRBV2 to TRBJ2-3; TRBD2 aligns across 12 bases. The germline CDR1 and CDR2 sequences are SNHLY and FYNNEI. V lost 1 base, J lost 4 bases, and 3 bases stayed unmatched. CDR3 length: 16 residues. This CDR3 is CASSEGLAGAADTQYF. CDR3 DNA sequence: TGTGCCAGCAGTGAAGGACTAGCGGGAGCCGCAGATACGCAGTATTTT.

The chain uses TRBV2 and TRBJ2-3, with 13 nucleotides matching TRBD2. The CDR3 totals 18 residues. Germline values: CDR1 SNHLY, CDR2 FYNNEI. V lost 6 bases and J lost 5; bases outside the gene matches: 14. CDR3 DNA: TGTGCCAGCAGCGGGACCCCCGGACTAGCGGGAGTGGGAGATACGCAGTATTTT. Amino acid sequence: CASSGTPGLAGVGDTQYF. Full variable domain (remainder filled in from reference TRBV2 and TRBJ2-3): EPEVTQTPSHQVTQMGQEVILRCVPISNHLYFYWYRQILGQKVEFLVSFYNNEISEKSEIFDDQFSVERPDGSNFTLKIRSTKLEDSAMYFCASSGTPGLAGVGDTQYFGPGTRLTVL.

The chain links TRBV7-6 to TRBJ1-2; the match to TRBD1 covers 7 bases. Germline V gives CDR1 SGHVS, CDR2 FNYEAQ. J was trimmed by 2 bases and V by 4 bases; bases with no gene match: 4. This CDR3 has 14 residues. In nucleotides, the CDR3 is TGTGCCAGCAGCTCCGGGACAGTAAACTATGGCTACACCTTC. Translation: CASSSGTVNYGYTF. Using reference TRBV7-6 and TRBJ1-2 for the parts outside the CDR3, the full variable domain is GAGVSQSPRYKVTKRGQDVALRCDPISGHVSLYWYRQALGQGPEFLTYFNYEAQQDKSGLPNDRFSAERPEGSISTLTIQRTEQRDSAMYRCASSSGTVNYGYTFGSGTRLTVV.

V is TRBV19 and J is TRBJ1-6, with D possibly TRBD1 on 5 matching bases. Germline values: CDR1 LNHDA, CDR2 SQIVND (reference sequence). CDR3 length: 12 residues. The V end was cut by 6 bases, the J end by 8 bases, with 8 bases between. The CDR3 DNA reads as TGTGCCAGTAGCGAGGGGTATTCACCCCTCCACTTT. Encoded protein: CASSEGYSPLHF. The full variable domain, rest sourced from reference TRBV19 and TRBJ1-6, is DGGITQSPKYLFRKEGQNVTLSCEQNLNHDAMYWYRQDPGQGLRLIYYSQIVNDFQKGDIAEGYSVSREKKESFPLTVTSAQKNPTAFYLCASSEGYSPLHFGNGTRLTVT.

This clonotype showed up just a few times. This rearrangement joins TRBV2 to TRBJ2-3; tentative D call: TRBD1 (5 bases). The CDR3 is made up of 15 amino acids. Germline-derived CDR1 and CDR2 are SNHLY and FYNNEI. V lost 11 bases and J lost 0, with 18 bases in between. The CDR3 reads CAGADRLTSTDTQYF. CDR3 nucleotides: TGTGCCGGGGCCGATAGGCTGACTAGCACAGATACGCAGTATTTT.

CDR3 DNA sequence: TGTGCCAGTGTCGATTCGACAGGGGGAAATCAGCCCCAGCATTTT. Protein: CASVDSTGGNQPQHF. V gene TRBV19 combines with J gene TRBJ1-5, with TRBD1 identical over 9 bases. The germline V gene encodes CDR1 LNHDA and CDR2 SQIVND (reference sequence). The CDR3 consists of 15 residues. The J segment lost 4 bases and the V segment lost 8 bases, leaving 9 bases of the junction unmatched.

This chain uses TRBV25-1 with TRBJ2-5, with 7 bases aligning to TRBD2. Germline CDR1 MGHDK, CDR2 SYGVNS. Trimming removed 2 bases from V and 2 bases from J; junction bases left unmatched: 5. The CDR3 totals 15 residues. Written as DNA, the CDR3 is TGTGCCAGCAGTGAAAGCCTAGCGGTTCAAGAGACCCAGTACTTC. It specifies CASSESLAVQETQYF.

V and J are TRBV15 and TRBJ2-7, with 7 bases matching TRBD2. The CDR3 contains 16 residues. Germline V gives CDR1 LNHNV, CDR2 YYDKDF (reference sequence). The V segment lost 0 bases and the J segment 6 bases; nucleotides outside the gene matches: 11. The CDR3 sequence is CATSRDMGGRAGEQYF. The CDR3 DNA reads as TGTGCCACCAGCAGAGATATGGGAGGGCGCGCAGGCGAGCAGTACTTC.

This clonotype was recorded a few times. This chain links TRBV4-3 with TRBJ1-1; TRBD1 matches at 7 bases. CDR1 is LGHNA, CDR2 YSLEER, per germline. V gave up 4 bases and J gave up 1 base; unmatched junction bases: 9. The CDR3 length is 16 residues. The CDR3 here is CASSRDRQGQNTEAFF. Here the CDR3 DNA reads TGCGCCAGCAGCCGGGACCGACAGGGCCAGAACACTGAAGCTTTCTTT.

This clonotype came up once. This sequence joins TRBV4-3 and TRBJ1-5; D is undetermined. The CDR3 runs to 15 residues. Between the trimmed V and J ends, which lost 0 bases and 0 bases, there was a span of 6 bases. Germline values: CDR1 LGHNA, CDR2 YSLEER. CDR3 nucleotides: TGCGCCAGCAGCCAAGAGTGGGGTAGCAATCAGCCCCAGCATTTT. Translated, it gives CASSQEWGSNQPQHF.

The J gene is TRBJ1-3, the V gene TRBV25-1, with D possibly being TRBD1 (5 bases). V shed 4 bases and J shed 5 bases, with 21 bases lying between them. Germline V lookup: CDR1 MGHDK, CDR2 SYGVNS. The CDR3 spans 17 residues. CDR3 sequence: CASSAPRRQTRRNTIYF. The CDR3 DNA is TGTGCCAGCAGTGCCCCTCGAAGACAGACGAGACGAAACACCATATATTTT. The whole variable domain, remainder taken from reference TRBV25-1 and TRBJ1-3, is EADIYQTPRYLVIGTGKKITLECSQTMGHDKMYWYQQDPGMELHLIHYSYGVNSTEKGDLSSESTVSRIRTEHFPLTLESARPSHTSQYLCASSAPRRQTRRNTIYFGEGSWLTVV.

This clonotype was counted a few times. This chain connects TRBV9 to TRBJ2-2; TRBD2 matches 7 bases. Trimming removed 3 bases from V and 2 bases from J; junction bases left unmatched: 4. CDR1 is SGDLS, CDR2 YYNGEE, per germline. The CDR3 has 15 amino acids. In DNA, the CDR3 is TGTGCCAGCAGCGGATTAGCGGGTAACACCGGGGAGCTGTTTTTT. Residues: CASSGLAGNTGELFF.

This CDR3 is CASSEGQGAYEQYF. The DNA of the CDR3 is TGTGCCAGCAGCGAGGGACAGGGGGCCTACGAGCAGTACTTC. The chain links TRBV9 to TRBJ2-7; 11 nucleotides align to TRBD1. The CDR3 totals 14 residues. Germline V gene data show CDR1 as SGDLS and CDR2 as YYNGEE. V lost 3 bases and J lost 2; bases outside the gene matches: 1.

The chain links TRBV20-1 to TRBJ1-4; D not certain. From germline, CDR1 is DFQATT and CDR2 SNEGSKA (reference sequence). The CDR3 extends over 11 amino acids. Trimming left V 8 bases short and J 10 bases short, with 14 bases between. The CDR3 coding sequence is TGCAGTCTACGGGGAGATGGAAAACTGTTTTTT. Its protein product is CSLRGDGKLFF.

The rearrangement links TRBV7-8 to TRBJ2-7, with 7 positions matching TRBD1. There are 16 residues in the CDR3. CDR1 and CDR2 (germline): SGHVS, FQNEAQ. Germline trimming cut 5 bases from V and 0 bases from J; bases unmatched to any gene: 10. The CDR3 reads CASSNPTGLSSYEQYV. CDR3 coding DNA: TGTGCCAGCAGCAACCCGACAGGGCTAAGCTCCTACGAGCAGTACGTC.

The rearrangement joins TRBV4-1 to TRBJ1-2, with D unresolved. Trimming stripped 7 bases from V and 0 bases from J, with 21 bases between. The CDR3 is 17 residues long. CDR1 is MGHRA and CDR2 is YSYEKL in the germline V gene. For the CDR3, the DNA is TGCGCCAGCACCACACAGTGGAACACTGAAGCTAACTATGGCTACACCTTC. Its translation: CASTTQWNTEANYGYTF.

This rearrangement joins TRBV29-1 to TRBJ2-5; 8 nucleotides match TRBD1. Germline V gives CDR1 SQVTM, CDR2 ANQGSEA. V lost 4 bases to trimming and J lost 5 bases; unmatched junction nucleotides: 6. The CDR3 totals 13 residues. The CDR3 loop reads CSVVMTGAETQYF. CDR3 bases: TGCAGCGTTGTGATGACAGGGGCGGAGACCCAGTACTTC.

The chain joins TRBV20-1 to TRBJ2-7; 8 nucleotides match TRBD2. The germline V gene has CDR1 DFQATT and CDR2 SNEGSKA (reference sequence). The CDR3 extends over 13 amino acids. V dropped 6 bases and J dropped 3; count of bases not matched to a gene: 7. CDR3 sequence: CSAERESHYEQYF. For the CDR3, the DNA is TGCAGTGCCGAGCGGGAGTCCCACTACGAGCAGTACTTC.

This clonotype was detected a few times. This chain links TRBV29-1 with TRBJ2-7; weak D call: TRBD2 (5 bases). CDR1 SQVTM and CDR2 ANQGSEA come from the germline V gene. The CDR3 is 12 amino acids. V was shortened by 1 base and J by 7 bases, with 11 bases between the two germline ends. Here the CDR3 reads CSVEGPGGEQYF. Here the CDR3 DNA reads TGCAGCGTTGAAGGGCCAGGCGGGGAGCAGTACTTC.

This clonotype has at least ten counts. The V and J genes are TRBV3-1 and TRBJ2-7; perhaps TRBD1 as D (7 bases). Germline values: CDR1 LGHDT, CDR2 YNNKEL (reference sequence). Trimming took 8 bases from V and 3 from J, leaving 11 bases between them. The CDR3 has 12 residues. This chain's CDR3 is CASQGGIYEQYF. CDR3 nucleotide sequence: TGTGCCAGCCAGGGGGGAATCTACGAGCAGTACTTC.

The V call is TRBV7-9, the J call TRBJ2-1, with D possibly TRBD1 on 6 matching bases. Germline V gene sequence: CDR1 SEHNR, CDR2 FQNEAQ (reference sequence). The CDR3 runs 13 residues. Trimming took off 4 bases at V and 10 bases at J, with 14 bases between the two ends. CDR3 protein: CASSSRGAEEQFF. The CDR3 DNA sequence: TGTGCCAGCAGCTCCAGGGGTGCTGAAGAGCAGTTCTTC.

The rearrangement uses TRBV20-1 and TRBJ2-3; 9 positions match TRBD1. V lost 0 bases, J lost 2 bases, and 3 bases stayed unmatched. The CDR3 spans 15 residues. Per the germline V gene, CDR1 is DFQATT and CDR2 is SNEGSKA (reference sequence). The CDR3 spells CSARDGDRDTDTQYF. DNA of the CDR3: TGCAGTGCTAGAGACGGGGACAGGGACACAGATACGCAGTATTTT.

The chain has TRBV2 and TRBJ2-5; D not certain. Trimming cost V 1 base and J 0 bases, with 6 bases left between them. The germline V gene encodes CDR1 SNHLY and CDR2 FYNNEI. The length of the CDR3 is 14 residues. CDR3 in DNA: TGTGCCAGCAGTGAAGGACAATACCAAGAGACCCAGTACTTC. As protein: CASSEGQYQETQYF.

Worth noting for this clonotype: Relative to the germline gene, one junction end is altered; a read error may explain this. The chain has TRBV29-1 and TRBJ1-1, with a possible D match to TRBD1 (6 bases). The CDR3 covers 15 residues. Germline CDR1 is SQVTM and CDR2 is ANQGSEA. CDR3 region: CSVEGWGRGSTEAFF. CDR3 sequence (DNA): TGCAGCGTCGAAGGGTGGGGGCGAGGTAGCACTGAAGCTTTCTTT.

The table lists this clonotype with many counts. V is TRBV10-3 and J is TRBJ2-5; D is undetermined. With 0 bases removed from V and 1 base from J, the gap between germline ends came to 12 bases. From germline, CDR1 is ENHRY and CDR2 SYGVKD. CDR3 length: 16 residues. CDR3 sequence (DNA): TGTGCCATCAGTGAGTCGTCATTTTCATCCCAAGAGACCCAGTACTTC. As protein: CAISESSFSSQETQYF.

The chain uses TRBV19 and TRBJ2-7; 9 bases match TRBD2. Germline V gene lookup returns CDR1 LNHDA and CDR2 SQIVND (reference sequence). This CDR3 spans 15 amino acids. V lost 3 bases to trimming and J lost 7 bases; unmatched junction nucleotides: 10. The CDR3 loop reads CASSITGTSRNEQYF. The CDR3 region has the DNA TGTGCCAGTAGTATCACCGGGACTAGCCGCAATGAGCAGTACTTC.

The chain employs TRBV2 and TRBJ1-4, with unresolved D. Trimming took 3 bases from V and 7 from J, leaving 0 bases between them. The CDR3 sequence is 10 residues long. In germline, CDR1 is SNHLY, CDR2 FYNNEI. DNA of the CDR3: TGTGCCAGCAGTGATGAAAAACTGTTTTTT. Its protein product is CASSDEKLFF. Full variable domain (rest looked up from reference TRBV2 and TRBJ1-4): EPEVTQTPSHQVTQMGQEVILRCVPISNHLYFYWYRQILGQKVEFLVSFYNNEISEKSEIFDDQFSVERPDGSNFTLKIRSTKLEDSAMYFCASSDEKLFFGSGTQLSVL.